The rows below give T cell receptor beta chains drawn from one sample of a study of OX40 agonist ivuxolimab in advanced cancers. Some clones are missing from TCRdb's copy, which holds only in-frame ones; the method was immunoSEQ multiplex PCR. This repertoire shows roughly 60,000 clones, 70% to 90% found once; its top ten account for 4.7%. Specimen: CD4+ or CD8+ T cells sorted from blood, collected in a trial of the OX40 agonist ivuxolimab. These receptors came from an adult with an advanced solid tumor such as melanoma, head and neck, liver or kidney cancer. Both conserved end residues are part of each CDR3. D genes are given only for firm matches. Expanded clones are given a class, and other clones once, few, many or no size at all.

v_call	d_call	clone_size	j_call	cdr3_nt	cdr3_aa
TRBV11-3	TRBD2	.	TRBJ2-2	TGTGCCAGCAGGACTCTAGCGGCCACCGGGGAGCTGTTTTTT	CASRTLAATGELFF
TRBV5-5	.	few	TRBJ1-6	TGTGCCAGCAGCTTGAGTGGGTGGGGTAATTCACCCCTCCACTTT	CASSLSGWGNSPLHF
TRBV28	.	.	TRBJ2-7	TGTGCCAGCTCAGTTGGGGACATGTACGAGCAGTACTTC	CASSVGDMYEQYF
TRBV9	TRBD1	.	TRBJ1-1	TGTGCCAGCAGCGCCGGGACAGGAATGAACACTGAAGCTTTCTTT	CASSAGTGMNTEAFF
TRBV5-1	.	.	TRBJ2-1	TGCGCCAGCAGCGAGACAGTTCAGGGTGAGCAGTTCTTC	CASSETVQGEQFF
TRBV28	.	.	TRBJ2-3	TGTGCCAGCAGTGGGATGATGAGCGGACCCACAGATACGCAGTATTTT	CASSGMMSGPTDTQYF
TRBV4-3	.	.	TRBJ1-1	TGCGCCAGCAGCCAAGATTATGTAGGTGAAGCTTTCTTT	CASSQDYVGEAFF
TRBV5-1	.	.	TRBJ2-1	TGCGCCAGCAGCTTCCTTCCCCCCGACGGGACCCTCAATGAGCAGTTCTTC	CASSFLPPDGTLNEQFF
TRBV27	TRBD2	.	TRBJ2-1	TGTGCCAGCAGTTTTCAGAGGGAGGGTAAGGTCTTC	CASSFQREGKVF
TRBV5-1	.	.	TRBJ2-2	TGCGCCAGCAGGTTTGGGACCGGGGAGCTGTTTTTT	CASRFGTGELFF
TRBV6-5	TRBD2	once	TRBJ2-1	TGTGCCAGCAGTCCCTTGGGACTAGTCAATGAGCAGTTCTTC	CASSPLGLVNEQFF
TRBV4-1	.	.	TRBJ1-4	TGCGCCAGCAGCCAATTAAGGAATGAAAAACTGTTTTTT	CASSQLRNEKLFF
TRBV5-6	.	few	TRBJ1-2	TGTGCCAGCAGCCCAGGGTCAGTCTTTTACTATGGCTACACCTTC	CASSPGSVFYYGYTF
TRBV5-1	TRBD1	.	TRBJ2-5	TGCGCCAGCAGCTTGATAACAGGGGCTTCTGGGGAGACCCAGTACTTC	CASSLITGASGETQYF
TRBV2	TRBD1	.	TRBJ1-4	TGTGCCAGCAGTTTGGACCTCAGGGGGCTTAATGAAAAACTGTTTTTT	CASSLDLRGLNEKLFF
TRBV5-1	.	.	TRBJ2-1	TGCGCCAGCAAGGCAGGGCGCGTTAATGAGCAGTTCTTC	CASKAGRVNEQFF
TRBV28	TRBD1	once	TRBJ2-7	TGTGCCAGCAGTCTTAGGACAGGGGGAGAGCAGTACTTC	CASSLRTGGEQYF
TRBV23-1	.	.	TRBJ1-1	TGCGCCAGCAGTGCATTGGAACAGAAAGGTTGCCGAAGGGGGAACACTGAAGCTTTCTTT	CASSALEQKGCRRGNTEAFF
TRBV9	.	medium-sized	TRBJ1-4	TGTGCCAGCAGCGTAGAGGTCGATGAAAAACTGTTTTTT	CASSVEVDEKLFF
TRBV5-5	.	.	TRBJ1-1	TGTGCCAGCAGCCTGGGTCCCAACACTGAAGCTTTCTTT	CASSLGPNTEAFF
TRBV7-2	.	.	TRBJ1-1	TGTGCCAGCAGACTCCCGGGTGCGGGTTCAGGGGCTTTCTTT	CASRLPGAGSGAFF
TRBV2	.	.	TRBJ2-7	TGTGCCAGCAGTAATCCGCGCACTGGTATCTCCTACGAGCAGTACTTC	CASSNPRTGISYEQYF
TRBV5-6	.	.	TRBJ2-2	TGTGCCAGCAGCTTGGGAGGAGGCCTACGGACCGGGGAGCTGTTTTTT	CASSLGGGLRTGELFF
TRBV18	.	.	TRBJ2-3	TGTGCCAGCTCACCCGGGACCTCCACAGATACGCAGTATTTT	CASSPGTSTDTQYF
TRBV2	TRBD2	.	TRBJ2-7	TGTGCCAGCAGTGAGGATCTAGCGGGAGGTCTTGGGTACGAGCAGTACTTC	CASSEDLAGGLGYEQYF
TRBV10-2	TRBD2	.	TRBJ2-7	TGCGCCAGCAGTGGGAGCGGGAGTGGGTACGAGCAGTACTTC	CASSGSGSGYEQYF
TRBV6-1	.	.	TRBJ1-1	TGTGCCAGCAGTCTCCCTCCCTTTATGGCTGAAGCTTTCTTT	CASSLPPFMAEAFF
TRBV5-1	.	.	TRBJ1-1	TGCGCCAGCAGCTTGGAAGGCAGCCCTGAAGCTTTCTTT	CASSLEGSPEAFF
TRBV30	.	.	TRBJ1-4	TGTGCCTGGAGTGTGGGGGAGGGAGCAACTAATGAAAAACTGTTTTTT	CAWSVGEGATNEKLFF
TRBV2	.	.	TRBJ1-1	TGTGCCAGCAGTGTCGGAGGGCGAACTGAAGCTTTCTTT	CASSVGGRTEAFF
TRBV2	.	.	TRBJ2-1	TGTGCCAGCAGTGTGGGGGGCAATGAGCAGTTCTTC	CASSVGGNEQFF
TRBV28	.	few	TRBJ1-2	TGTGCCAGCAGACCAACCGGGCTTGCTCGCCTCTATGGCTACACCTTC	CASRPTGLARLYGYTF
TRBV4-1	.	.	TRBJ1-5	TGCGCCAGCACCACAACACGAAAAAATCAGCCCCAGCATTTT	CASTTTRKNQPQHF
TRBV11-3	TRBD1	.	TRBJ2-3	TGTGCCAGCAGCTTTCCAGGGGGTGGGTCTGGGCTCACTACAGATACGCAGTATTTT	CASSFPGGGSGLTTDTQYF
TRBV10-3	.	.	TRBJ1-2	TGTGCCATCAGTGATGATGAGATGGTATACACCTTC	CAISDDEMVYTF
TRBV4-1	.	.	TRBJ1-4	TGCGCCAGCAGCCAAGATTTTCGGGGTACGGGAAAACTGTTTTTT	CASSQDFRGTGKLFF
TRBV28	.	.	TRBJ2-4	TGTGCCAGCAGTCTCCCGGGGGTGAACATTCAGTACTTC	CASSLPGVNIQYF
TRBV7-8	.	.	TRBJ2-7	TGTGCCAGCAGCCTAGAGACAGGCCTCAGATTCTACGAGCAGTACTTC	CASSLETGLRFYEQYF
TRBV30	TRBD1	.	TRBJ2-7	TGTGCCTGGAGTCTTTCCTGGACAGGAGCCTACGAGCAGTACTTC	CAWSLSWTGAYEQYF
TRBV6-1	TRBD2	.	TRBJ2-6	TGTGCCAGCAGTGGGACTAGCGGGATGTCTGGGGCCAACGTCCTGACTTTC	CASSGTSGMSGANVLTF
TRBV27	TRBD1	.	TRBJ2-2	TGTGCCAGCAGCCTGGGACAGAGGAACACCGGGGAGCTGTTTTTT	CASSLGQRNTGELFF
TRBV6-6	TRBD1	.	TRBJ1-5	TGTGCCAGCACCCTGGGACAGGGACGTCAGCCCCAGCATTTT	CASTLGQGRQPQHF
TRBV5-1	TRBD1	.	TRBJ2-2	TGCGCCAGCAGCGGGACAGGGGCGGACACCGGGGAGCTGTTTTTT	CASSGTGADTGELFF
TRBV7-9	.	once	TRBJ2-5	TGTGCCAGCAGCCGCGGCCCGGGACACAGAGAGACCCAGTACTTC	CASSRGPGHRETQYF
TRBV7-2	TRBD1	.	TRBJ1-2	TGTGCCAGCAGCTTAGAAAGGACAGGGGGCCTCTATGGCTACACCTTC	CASSLERTGGLYGYTF
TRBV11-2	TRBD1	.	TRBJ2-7	TGTGCCAGCAGCCCGACCCGGACAGGGGCGGTGCAGTACTTC	CASSPTRTGAVQYF
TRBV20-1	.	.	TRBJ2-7	TGCAGTGCTAGCTTAACCTACGAGCAGTACTTC	CSASLTYEQYF
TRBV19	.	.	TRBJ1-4	TGTGCCAGTAGTATAGATCGAGAAAAACTGTTTTTT	CASSIDREKLFF
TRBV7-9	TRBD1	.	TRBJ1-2	TGTGCCAGCAGGGGGACAGAGGAAGGCTACACCTTC	CASRGTEEGYTF